This T cell receptor (beta chain) comes out of a study of technical replicates of blood from several donors. This CDR3 is 12 amino acids long. The germline V and J ends were trimmed by 4 bases and 3 bases, with 6 bases remaining between them. Germline lookup yields CDR1 MNHEY and CDR2 SMNVEV (reference sequence). Measured with immunoSEQ multiplex PCR; TCRdb has only the in-frame clones, and not every one. The sample carries 80,000 or so clones, 95% to 98% recorded once. This chain connects TRBV27 to TRBJ1-1; the D is unclear. The receptor comes from a human donor in good health. Sequenced material: T cells isolated from PBMCs. The CDR3 is CASSSHYTEAFF. The DNA for the CDR3 is TGTGCCAGCAGTTCCCATTACACTGAAGCTTTCTTT.